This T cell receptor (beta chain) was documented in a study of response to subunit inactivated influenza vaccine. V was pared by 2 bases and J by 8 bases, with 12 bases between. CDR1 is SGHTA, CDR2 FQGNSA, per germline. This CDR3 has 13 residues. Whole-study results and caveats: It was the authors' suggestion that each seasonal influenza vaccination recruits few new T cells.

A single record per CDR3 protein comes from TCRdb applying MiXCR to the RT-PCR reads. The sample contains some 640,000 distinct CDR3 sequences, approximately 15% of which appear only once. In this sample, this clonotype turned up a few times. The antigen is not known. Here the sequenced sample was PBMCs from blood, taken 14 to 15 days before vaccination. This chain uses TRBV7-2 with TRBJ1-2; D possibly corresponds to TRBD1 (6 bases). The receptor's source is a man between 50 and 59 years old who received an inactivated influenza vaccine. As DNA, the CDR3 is TGTGCCAGCAGCTTAAGGACAGAGAAGGGCTACACCTTC. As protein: CASSLRTEKGYTF.